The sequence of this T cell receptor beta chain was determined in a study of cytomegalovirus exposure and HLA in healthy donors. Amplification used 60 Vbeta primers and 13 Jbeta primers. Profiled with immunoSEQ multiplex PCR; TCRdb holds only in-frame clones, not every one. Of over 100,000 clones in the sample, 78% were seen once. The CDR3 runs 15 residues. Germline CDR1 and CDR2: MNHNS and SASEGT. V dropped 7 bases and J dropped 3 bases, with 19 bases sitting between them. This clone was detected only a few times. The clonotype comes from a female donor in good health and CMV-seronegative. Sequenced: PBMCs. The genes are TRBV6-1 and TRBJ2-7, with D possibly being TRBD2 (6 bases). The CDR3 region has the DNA TGTGCCAGCATTAGCCCCCCGGCGGGGATCTACGAGCAGTACTTC. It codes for CASISPPAGIYEQYF.